This T cell receptor (beta chain) stems from a study of blood T cells in healthy people across ages. Study-wide findings and caveats: With age, beta diversity per million T cells declined roughly linearly, significantly by 40. There was a strong correlation between TCR beta diversity and naive T cell percentage.

The CDR3 consists of 15 residues. V lost 1 base and J lost 4; bases outside the gene matches: 6. Germline V gives CDR1 MNHNS, CDR2 SASEGT. Only one count was recorded for this clonotype. Its target is not known. Using a J-beta primer mix together with a sample-barcoded 5' primer, a second PCR was run for about 6 to 12 cycles. Every single cDNA molecule received a tag from a template-switch adaptor with 12 random nucleotides. The yield of each sample was at least 3 million CDR3-containing paired-end reads. TCRdb reprocessed the 5' RACE reads with MiXCR, giving one entry per CDR3 protein. The sample yields 920,000 or so distinct CDR3 sequences, 40% to 50% seen once.

The sample taken for sequencing was blood. The chain combines TRBV6-1 with TRBJ1-2; 7 bases line up with TRBD1. The origin of this receptor is a woman aged 60 to 75 in good health. CDR3 nucleotides: TGTGCCAGCAGTGAAGGGGCAGGGGGACCCTATGGCTACACCTTC. This encodes CASSEGAGGPYGYTF.